Following are 22 T cell receptor beta chains from one sample sequenced in a study of human T cells and chemical hapten exposure. Via MiXCR, TCRdb re-called the RACE reads, giving one row per CDR3 protein. The table shows 95,000 to 150,000 distinct CDR3 sequences, with 12% to 15% occurring only once. Documented time point: patch test 1, 2 weeks after DPC sensitization. The sample's treatment: therapeutic diphenylcyclopropenone sensitization with weekly scalp DPC. Sequencing was performed on whole blood, taken in connection with sensitization to the hapten diphenylcyclopropenone (DPC). These receptors came from a man between 18 and 29 years old with alopecia areata. Some clones in this sample may be carry-over from other donors' samples.

DNA of the CDR3: TGTGCCAGCAGTTCGAGGAGGCCAGAGACCCAGTACTTC. This codes for CASSSRRPETQYF. The V gene is TRBV12-3 or TRBV12-4, the J gene TRBJ2-5, with TRBD2 as a possible D gene (5 bases). The V end lost 4 bases, the J end lost 4 bases, and 10 bases lay between the germline ends. The CDR3 sequence is 13 residues long.

This clonotype was picked up a small number of times. This rearrangement joins TRBV5-1 to TRBJ2-7, with 7 bases fitting TRBD2. The CDR3 consists of 14 residues. Germline CDR1 SGHRS, CDR2 YFSETQ. After removal of 6 bases from V and 1 base from J, the junction contained 7 bases not matched to a gene. Here the CDR3 reads CASTPGGESYEQYF. CDR3 nucleotide sequence: TGCGCCAGCACCCCTGGGGGGGAGTCCTACGAGCAGTACTTC.

The sample holds a few counts of this clonotype. This chain uses TRBV19 with TRBJ2-5; tentative D call: TRBD1 (6 bases). The CDR3 is made up of 15 amino acids. V lost 3 bases to trimming and J lost 5 bases, with 16 bases between them. The germline V gene has CDR1 LNHDA and CDR2 SQIVND (reference sequence). The CDR3 here is CASSISPGDGETQYF. CDR3 nucleotide sequence: TGTGCCAGTAGTATCTCTCCAGGGGATGGGGAGACCCAGTACTTC.

V and J are TRBV12-3 or TRBV12-4 and TRBJ1-1; D is undetermined. The length of the CDR3 is 11 residues. Trimming left V 7 bases short and J 11 bases short, with 14 bases between. The CDR3 here is CASTRSGSAFF. CDR3 nucleotide sequence: TGTGCCAGCACAAGATCCGGTTCGGCTTTCTTT.

In its sample, this clonotype was seen a few times. The chain uses TRBV6-5 and TRBJ2-3; 9 nucleotides line up with TRBD2. The germline V gene has CDR1 MNHEY and CDR2 SVGAGI. The CDR3 covers 15 residues. V lost 6 bases and J lost 1; bases outside the gene matches: 5. CDR3 loop: CASRTLAGRTDTQYF. The CDR3 DNA reads TGTGCCAGCAGGACCCTAGCGGGGCGCACAGATACGCAGTATTTT.

The V and J genes are TRBV6-2 or TRBV6-3 and TRBJ2-5; 7 nucleotides match TRBD1. The CDR3 is made up of 14 amino acids. The junction had 3 bases not matched to a gene; V was cut back by 5 bases and J by 0 bases. Germline loops: CDR1 MNHEY, CDR2 SVGEGT. The CDR3 protein is CASSRDSNQETQYF. In DNA form, the CDR3 reads TGTGCCAGCAGTAGGGACAGCAACCAAGAGACCCAGTACTTC.

This clonotype showed up just a few times. The rearrangement joins TRBV6-2 or TRBV6-3 to TRBJ1-5; TRBD1 aligns across 9 bases. This CDR3 region has 12 residues. J lost 9 bases, V lost 8 bases, and 5 bases had no gene match. In germline, CDR1 is MNHEY, CDR2 SVGEGT. The CDR3 reads CASRDRVWPQHF. In DNA form, the CDR3 reads TGTGCCAGCCGGGACAGGGTGTGGCCCCAGCATTTT.

This clonotype appeared a few times. The J gene is TRBJ2-5, the V gene TRBV27, with D hard to call. This CDR3 spans 14 amino acids. Germline V gives CDR1 MNHEY, CDR2 SMNVEV (reference sequence). V lost 5 bases and J 2 bases, leaving 12 bases between the germline ends. The CDR3 coding sequence is TGTGCCAGCAGTCCCTCAGTCCGACAAGAGACCCAGTACTTC. This gives the protein CASSPSVRQETQYF.

The chain uses TRBV4-3 and TRBJ1-5; D unresolved. The germline V gene has CDR1 LGHNA and CDR2 YSLEER. V gave up 0 bases and J gave up 3 bases, with 9 bases separating them. This CDR3 contains 15 residues. CDR3 in DNA: TGCGCCAGCAGCCAAGAGGCAATCCCCAATCAGCCCCAGCATTTT. Protein: CASSQEAIPNQPQHF.

The V call is TRBV6-6, the J call TRBJ1-3; D remains ambiguous. The V end was cut by 6 bases, the J end by 4 bases, with 13 bases between. The CDR3 length is 14 residues. Germline assignment: CDR1 MNHNY and CDR2 SVGAGI (reference sequence). The CDR3 loop reads CASSQALSGNTIYF. As DNA, the CDR3 is TGTGCCAGCAGCCAAGCGTTAAGCGGAAACACCATATATTTT.

This clonotype was seen a handful of times. The rearrangement links TRBV5-6 to TRBJ2-4, with 9 bases aligning to TRBD1. The CDR3 runs to 17 residues. CDR1 is SGHDT, CDR2 YYEEEE, per germline. Trimming took 3 bases from V and 2 from J; bases not matched to a gene: 9. CDR3 bases: TGTGCCAGCAGCTCGACTGACAGGGGGAGCACCAAAAACATTCAGTACTTC. It yields the protein CASSSTDRGSTKNIQYF.

The CDR3 loop reads CASSQGAHPDRSYEQYF. The CDR3 coding sequence is TGTGCCAGCAGCCAAGGGGCCCATCCGGACAGAAGCTACGAGCAGTACTTC. The gene calls are TRBV3-1 and TRBJ2-7, with D perhaps matching TRBD1 (6 bases). This CDR3 has 17 amino acids. Germline V gene lookup returns CDR1 LGHDT and CDR2 YNNKEL (reference sequence). Trimming pared 1 base from V and 3 bases from J, leaving 19 bases between.

This clonotype was counted a few times. The genes are TRBV3-1 and TRBJ1-2; 9 nucleotides line up with TRBD1. This CDR3 contains 18 residues. Losses at the gene ends were 0 bases for V and 0 bases for J; bases not matched to a gene: 8. Looked up from germline, CDR1 is LGHDT and CDR2 is YNNKEL (reference sequence). The CDR3 spells CASSQDLGTGTTNYGYTF. The CDR3 bases are TGTGCCAGCAGCCAAGATCTAGGGACAGGGACTACTAACTATGGCTACACCTTC.

This clonotype was recorded a few times. The rearrangement joins TRBV28 to TRBJ2-7; possibly TRBD2 for D (5 bases). The germline V gene has CDR1 MDHEN and CDR2 SYDVKM. Deletions cut 8 bases from V and 4 bases from J, with 15 bases between. The CDR3 is made up of 13 amino acids. The CDR3 loop is CASWTLDSYEQYF. As DNA, the CDR3 is TGTGCCAGCTGGACTCTTGATTCTTACGAGCAGTACTTC. Together with reference TRBV28 and TRBJ2-7, the CDR3 gives the full variable domain: DVKVTQSSRYLVKRTGEKVFLECVQDMDHENMFWYRQDPGLGLRLIYFSYDVKMKEKGDIPEGYSVSREKKERFSLILESASTNQTSMYLCASWTLDSYEQYFGPGTRLTVT.

This clonotype was seen only a few times. V and J are TRBV11-1 and TRBJ2-5; 12 bases are shared with TRBD2. Trimming took 8 bases from V and 5 from J; bases not matched to a gene: 9. Germline V gene sequence: CDR1 SGHAT, CDR2 FQDESV (reference sequence). CDR3 size: 15 residues. The CDR3 here is CASGKGLAGRETQYF. CDR3 DNA: TGTGCCAGCGGCAAAGGACTAGCGGGGCGGGAGACCCAGTACTTC.

This clonotype was counted only a few times. CDR3 in amino acids: CSVEEGNRGRPDTQYF. In nucleotides, the CDR3 is TGCAGCGTTGAAGAAGGCAACAGGGGGCGCCCAGATACGCAGTATTTT. The chain uses TRBV29-1 and TRBJ2-3; 9 positions agree with TRBD1. The CDR3 is made up of 16 amino acids. Germline CDR1 is SQVTM and CDR2 is ANQGSEA. After removal of 0 bases from V and 4 bases from J, the junction contained 8 bases not matched to a gene.

The table lists this clonotype with a few counts. The chain uses TRBV20-1 and TRBJ2-5; either TRBD1 or TRBD2 may supply D (5 bases each). V lost 3 bases and J 1 base, leaving 15 bases between the germline ends. Germline CDR1 is DFQATT and CDR2 is SNEGSKA (reference sequence). The CDR3 runs 15 residues. CDR3 DNA sequence: TGCAGTGCTAGGAGGGGTCAGGGCCTCCAAGAGACCCAGTACTTC. This translates into CSARRGQGLQETQYF.

This chain connects TRBV7-9 to TRBJ2-6; D is perhaps TRBD2 (5 bases). V was trimmed by 5 bases and J by 0 bases, leaving 14 bases between them. This CDR3 contains 17 residues. Per germline, CDR1 SEHNR and CDR2 FQNEAQ (reference sequence). This CDR3 is CASSLQRPSSGANVLTF. CDR3 DNA: TGTGCCAGCAGCCTACAGCGGCCCAGCTCTGGGGCCAACGTCCTGACTTTC.

This clonotype occurred many times. The gene calls are TRBV7-3 and TRBJ2-1, with 9 bases lining up with TRBD1. The germline CDR1 and CDR2 sequences are SGHTA and FQGTGA. The V and J ends lost 5 bases and 7 bases, in that order; junction bases with no gene match: 3. CDR3 length: 13 amino acids. DNA for the CDR3: TGTGCCAGCAGCACCGGGACAGGGAATGAGCAGTTCTTC. It yields the protein CASSTGTGNEQFF.

In this sample, this clonotype turned up a few times. The rearrangement links TRBV20-1 to TRBJ2-6, with TRBD2 matching over 8 bases. The CDR3 covers 14 residues. V was clipped by 6 bases and J by 2 bases; unmatched bases: 3. The germline CDR1 and CDR2 sequences are DFQATT and SNEGSKA (reference sequence). CDR3 sequence (DNA): TGCAGTGCCAAGGGACTAGCTGGGGCCAACGTCCTGACTTTC. It encodes CSAKGLAGANVLTF.

This clonotype was seen repeatedly, ten times or more. The chain links TRBV7-3 to TRBJ2-7; D ambiguous. Germline loops: CDR1 SGHTA, CDR2 FQGTGA. The V and J ends lost 5 bases and 5 bases respectively, with 19 bases between them. This CDR3 has 15 amino acids. In DNA, the CDR3 is TGTGCCAGCAGCCCCCCCGGATGTCCTTCCCACGAGCAGTACTTC. It translates to CASSPPGCPSHEQYF.

The chain employs TRBV5-1 and TRBJ1-3; D call uncertain. With 2 bases removed from V and 4 bases from J, the gap between germline ends came to 13 bases. The length of the CDR3 is 15 residues. Per germline, CDR1 SGHRS and CDR2 YFSETQ. The CDR3 here is CASSFDLVSGNTIYF. The CDR3, as DNA: TGCGCCAGCAGCTTTGATTTGGTCTCCGGAAACACCATATATTTT.